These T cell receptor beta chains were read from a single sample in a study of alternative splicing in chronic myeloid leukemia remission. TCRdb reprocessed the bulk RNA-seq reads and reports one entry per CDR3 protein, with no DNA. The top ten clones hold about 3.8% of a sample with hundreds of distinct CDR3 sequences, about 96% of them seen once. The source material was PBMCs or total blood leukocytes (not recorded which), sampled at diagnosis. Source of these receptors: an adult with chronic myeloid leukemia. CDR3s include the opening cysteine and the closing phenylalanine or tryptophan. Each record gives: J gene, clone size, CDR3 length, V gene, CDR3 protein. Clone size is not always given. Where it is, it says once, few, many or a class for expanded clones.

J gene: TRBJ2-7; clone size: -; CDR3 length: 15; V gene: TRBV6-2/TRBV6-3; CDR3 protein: CASSRMLAASYEQYF
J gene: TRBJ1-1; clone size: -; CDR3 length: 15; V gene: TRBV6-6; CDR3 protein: CASSYARGKGTEAFF
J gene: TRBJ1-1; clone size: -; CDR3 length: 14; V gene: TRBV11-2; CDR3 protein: CASSLGQPNTEAFF
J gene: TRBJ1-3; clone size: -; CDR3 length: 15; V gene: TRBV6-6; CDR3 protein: CASSYDGKTGNTIYF
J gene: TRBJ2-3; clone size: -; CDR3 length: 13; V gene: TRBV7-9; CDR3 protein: CASSLGTGYTQYF
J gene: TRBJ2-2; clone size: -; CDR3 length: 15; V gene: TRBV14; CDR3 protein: CASSQTSLNTGELFF
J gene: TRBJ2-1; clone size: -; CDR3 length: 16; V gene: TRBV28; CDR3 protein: CASRNEGLAVYNEQFF
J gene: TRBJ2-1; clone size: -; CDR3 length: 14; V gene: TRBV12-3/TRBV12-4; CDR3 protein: CASRGSGSRYEQFF
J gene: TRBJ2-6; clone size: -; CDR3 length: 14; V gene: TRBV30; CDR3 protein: CAWRVSSGANVLTF
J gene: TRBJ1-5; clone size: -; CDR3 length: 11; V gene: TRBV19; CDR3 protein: CASGPNQPQHF
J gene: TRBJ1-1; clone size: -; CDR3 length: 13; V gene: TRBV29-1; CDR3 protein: CSVEEGAWTEAFF
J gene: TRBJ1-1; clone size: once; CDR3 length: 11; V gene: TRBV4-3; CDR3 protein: CASSHNTEAFF
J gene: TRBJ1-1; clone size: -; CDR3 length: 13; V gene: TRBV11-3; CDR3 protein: CASSFYQGSEAFF
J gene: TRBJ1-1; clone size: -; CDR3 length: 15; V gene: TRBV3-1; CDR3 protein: CASSPRGGHGTEAFF
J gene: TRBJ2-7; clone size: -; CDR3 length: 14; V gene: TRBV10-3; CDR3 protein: CAISEGGLPYEQYF
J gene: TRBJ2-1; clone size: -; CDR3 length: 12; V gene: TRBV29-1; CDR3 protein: CSVGRLYNEQFF
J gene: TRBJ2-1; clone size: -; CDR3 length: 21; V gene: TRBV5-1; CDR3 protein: CASSSPGGGGSPGLNYNEQFF
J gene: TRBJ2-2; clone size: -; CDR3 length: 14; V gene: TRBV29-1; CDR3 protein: CSVDGQGNTGELFF
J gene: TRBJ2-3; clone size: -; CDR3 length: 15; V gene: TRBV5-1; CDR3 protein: CASSRLGVRTDTQYF
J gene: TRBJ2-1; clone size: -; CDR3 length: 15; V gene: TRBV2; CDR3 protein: CASSESSGRRYEQFF
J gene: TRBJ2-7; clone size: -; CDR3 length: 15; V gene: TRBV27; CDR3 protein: CASSLRQGSSYEQYF
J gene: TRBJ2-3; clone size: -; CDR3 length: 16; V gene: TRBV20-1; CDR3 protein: CSARDVGRESTDTQYF
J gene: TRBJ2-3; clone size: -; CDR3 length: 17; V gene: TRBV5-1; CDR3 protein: CASIGPGLADPSDTQYF
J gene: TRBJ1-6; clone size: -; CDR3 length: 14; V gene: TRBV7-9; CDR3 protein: CASSLEQYDSPLHF
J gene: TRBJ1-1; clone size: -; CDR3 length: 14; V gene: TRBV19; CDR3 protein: CASSPTLMNTEAFF